This T cell receptor beta chain derives from a study of preoperative IRX-2 immunotherapy in early breast cancer. Only in-frame clones appear in the TCRdb table, and some are missing; sequencing was by immunoSEQ multiplex PCR. The sample lists approximately 96,000 clones; just over 85% were seen once. V lost 3 bases and J 0 bases, leaving 3 bases between the germline ends. Germline loops: CDR1 SQVTM, CDR2 ANQGSEA. This CDR3 has 12 residues. The sample's treatment: preoperative locoregional IRX-2 cytokine immunotherapy. This phase Ib study tested locoregional IRX-2 cytokine immunotherapy given before surgery.

Specimen: tumor tissue, collected after IRX-2 immunotherapy. This clonotype originated in a human donor with breast cancer. The chain has TRBV29-1 and TRBJ1-3; D remains ambiguous. CDR3 in DNA: TGCAGCGTTGAGGACTCTGGAAACACCATATATTTT. This sequence encodes CSVEDSGNTIYF.